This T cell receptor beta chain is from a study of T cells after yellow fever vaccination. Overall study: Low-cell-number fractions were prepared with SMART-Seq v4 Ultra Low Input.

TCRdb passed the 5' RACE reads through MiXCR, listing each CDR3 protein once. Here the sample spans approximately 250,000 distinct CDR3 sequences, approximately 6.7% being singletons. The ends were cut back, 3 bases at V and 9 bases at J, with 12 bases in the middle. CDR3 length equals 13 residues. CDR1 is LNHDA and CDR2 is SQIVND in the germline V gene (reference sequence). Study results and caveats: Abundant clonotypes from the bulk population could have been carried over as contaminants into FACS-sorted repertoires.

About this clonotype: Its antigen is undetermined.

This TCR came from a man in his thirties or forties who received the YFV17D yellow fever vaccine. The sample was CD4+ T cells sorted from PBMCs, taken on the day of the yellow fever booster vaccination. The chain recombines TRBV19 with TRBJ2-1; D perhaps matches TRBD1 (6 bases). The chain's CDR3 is CASSMGLGGEQFF. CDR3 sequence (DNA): TGTGCCAGTAGTATGGGTCTAGGGGGTGAGCAGTTCTTC.